Listed here are 13 T cell receptor beta chains from one sample, sequenced in a study of control samples from healthy donors and cancer patients. The protocol was immunoSEQ multiplex PCR, while the TCRdb copy is restricted to in-frame clones and leaves out a portion. This sample yields 95,000 to 150,000 clones, of which 87% are seen a single time; around 2% belongs to the top ten. Sequencing was carried out using blood. The source is a man between 18 and 29 years old in good health.

With regard to this clone: Its ends do not fully match the called genes, so a read error is possible. The chain is built from TRBV5-1 and TRBJ2-1, with D unclear. Germline V CDR1 and CDR2: SGHRS, YFSETQ. The CDR3 length is 11 residues. The CDR3 region is CASTSHNEQFF. The CDR3 DNA reads as TGCGCCAGCACCTCCCACAATGAGCAGTTCTTC.

J is TRBJ2-5 and V is TRBV25-1; possible D gene TRBD2, 7 bases. The CDR3 totals 15 residues. Germline loops: CDR1 MGHDK, CDR2 SYGVNS. The V end lost 3 bases, the J end lost 4 bases, and 15 bases lay between the germline ends. In DNA form, the CDR3 reads TGTGCCAGCAGTGATCGGGGGGCGCAGGGAGAGACCCAGTACTTC. Its protein product is CASSDRGAQGETQYF. Drawing the rest from reference TRBV25-1 and TRBJ2-5, the complete variable domain is EADIYQTPRYLVIGTGKKITLECSQTMGHDKMYWYQQDPGMELHLIHYSYGVNSTEKGDLSSESTVSRIRTEHFPLTLESARPSHTSQYLCASSDRGAQGETQYFGPGTRLLVL.

This clone came up a few times. The rearrangement links TRBV11-2 to TRBJ1-1, with no clear D. Trimming stripped 5 bases from V and 3 bases from J, with 13 bases between. Per the germline V gene, CDR1 is SGHAT and CDR2 is FQNNGV. The CDR3 length is 14 residues. The CDR3 region is CASSLVNPDTEAFF. In DNA form, the CDR3 reads TGTGCCAGCAGCCTTGTTAACCCGGACACTGAAGCTTTCTTT.

The chain is built from TRBV11-2 and TRBJ2-7; D remains unclear. Looked up from germline, CDR1 is SGHAT and CDR2 is FQNNGV. CDR3 length: 13 residues. V lost 5 bases and J lost 3, with 11 bases in between. The CDR3 protein is CASSPGRFYEQYF. As DNA, the CDR3 is TGTGCCAGCAGCCCGGGCCGTTTCTACGAGCAGTACTTC.

The rearrangement joins TRBV7-2 to TRBJ2-1; D unclear. Germline loops: CDR1 SGHTA, CDR2 FQGNSA. The CDR3 loop spans 12 amino acids. V was pared by 3 bases and J by 9 bases, with 9 bases between. The CDR3 DNA follows: TGTGCCAGCAGCTTGCACGGCCTTGAGCAGTTCTTC. Its protein product is CASSLHGLEQFF.

The chain employs TRBV29-1 and TRBJ1-1; no clear D. Germline CDR1 SQVTM, CDR2 ANQGSEA. CDR3 size: 13 residues. Trimming removed 3 bases at V and 0 bases at J, with 8 bases between. As DNA, the CDR3 is TGCAGCGTTGAGTTGGGATTGAACACTGAAGCTTTCTTT. This sequence encodes CSVELGLNTEAFF. Full variable domain (remainder filled in from reference TRBV29-1 and TRBJ1-1): SAVISQKPSRDICQRGTSLTIQCQVDSQVTMMFWYRQQPGQSLTLIATANQGSEATYESGFVIDKFPISRPNLTFSTLTVSNMSPEDSSIYLCSVELGLNTEAFFGQGTRLTVV.

The chain links TRBV18 to TRBJ1-5; a weak D match, TRBD1 (6 bases). There are 16 residues in the CDR3. The V end was cut by 2 bases, the J end by 4 bases, with 15 bases between. Germline V gene lookup returns CDR1 KGHSH and CDR2 LQKENI. This chain's CDR3 is CASSPFQGGGNQPQHF. CDR3 bases: TGTGCCAGCTCACCATTTCAGGGAGGGGGAAATCAGCCCCAGCATTTT.

The CDR3 coding sequence is TGTGCCAGCAGCTTTTCGAGACCGAACACCGGGGAGCTGTTTTTT. Translating it yields CASSFSRPNTGELFF. The chain has TRBV11-2 and TRBJ2-2; no reliable D call. Germline CDR1 and CDR2: SGHAT and FQNNGV. V was pared by 3 bases and J by 0 bases, with 8 bases between. This CDR3 has 15 residues.

The chain combines TRBV15 with TRBJ2-3; D not certain. The ends were cut back, 0 bases at V and 0 bases at J, with 10 bases in the middle. The CDR3 loop spans 16 amino acids. The germline gives CDR1 LNHNV, CDR2 YYDKDF (reference sequence). CDR3 DNA: TGTGCCACCAGCAGAGATCGCGCGGTTAGCACAGATACGCAGTATTTT. It specifies CATSRDRAVSTDTQYF.

CDR3 region: CASTSTDSGNTIYF. The CDR3 bases are TGTGCCAGCACCTCGACAGACTCTGGAAACACCATATATTTT. The chain uses TRBV6-5 and TRBJ1-3, with D possibly being TRBD1 (5 bases). This CDR3 comprises 14 residues. V shed 7 bases and J shed 0 bases, with 10 bases lying between them. The germline CDR1 and CDR2 sequences are MNHEY and SVGAGI.

The rearrangement uses TRBV5-6 and TRBJ2-3; possibly TRBD2 for D (5 bases). Germline values: CDR1 SGHDT, CDR2 YYEEEE. The CDR3 covers 13 residues. V was clipped by 4 bases and J by 6 bases, with 12 bases between them. The CDR3 reads CASSRGASDTQYF. CDR3 nucleotide sequence: TGTGCCAGCAGCCGGGGAGCGTCGGATACGCAGTATTTT.

About this clone itself: The sample holds other DNA sequences that translate to the same CDR3. This chain links TRBV6-2 or TRBV6-3 with TRBJ2-7; the D gene is possibly TRBD2 (7 bases). Between the trimmed V and J ends, which lost 5 bases and 11 bases, there was a span of 25 bases. There are 15 residues in the CDR3. Germline V gene sequence: CDR1 MNHEY, CDR2 SVGEGT. In DNA form, the CDR3 reads TGTGCCAGCAGTCCGGCGGGGGAAGGGGGGGGAGGGAAGTACTTC. Translated, it gives CASSPAGEGGGGKYF.

The CDR3 DNA reads as TGTGCCACCAGCAGAAGACAGGGGGCATACTATGGCTACACCTTC. It specifies CATSRRQGAYYGYTF. The chain has TRBV15 and TRBJ1-2; 10 nucleotides line up with TRBD1. The CDR3 is 15 residues long. Germline lookup yields CDR1 LNHNV and CDR2 YYDKDF (reference sequence). Unmatched junction bases numbered 3, after V lost 2 bases and J lost 3 bases.